This TCR beta chain was sequenced during a study of blood T cell repertoires in COVID-19. TCRdb's table, derived via immunoSEQ multiplex PCR, lists solely in-frame clones and lacks some. Of roughly 290,000 clones listed, nearly 90% are singletons. Germline trimming cut 5 bases from V and 1 base from J; bases unmatched to any gene: 5. Germline values: CDR1 LGHDT, CDR2 YNNKEL (reference sequence). The CDR3 covers 16 residues. Sequenced sample: PBMCs or T cells enriched from blood (not recorded which). This receptor was obtained from a woman between 18 and 29 years old with acute COVID-19. The chain has TRBV3-1 (or the pseudogene TRBV3-2) and TRBJ2-1, with 10 bases aligning to TRBD1. CDR3 residues: CASSFRDRGSYNEQFF. CDR3 DNA: TGTGCCAGCAGCTTTCGGGACAGGGGTTCCTACAATGAGCAGTTCTTC.